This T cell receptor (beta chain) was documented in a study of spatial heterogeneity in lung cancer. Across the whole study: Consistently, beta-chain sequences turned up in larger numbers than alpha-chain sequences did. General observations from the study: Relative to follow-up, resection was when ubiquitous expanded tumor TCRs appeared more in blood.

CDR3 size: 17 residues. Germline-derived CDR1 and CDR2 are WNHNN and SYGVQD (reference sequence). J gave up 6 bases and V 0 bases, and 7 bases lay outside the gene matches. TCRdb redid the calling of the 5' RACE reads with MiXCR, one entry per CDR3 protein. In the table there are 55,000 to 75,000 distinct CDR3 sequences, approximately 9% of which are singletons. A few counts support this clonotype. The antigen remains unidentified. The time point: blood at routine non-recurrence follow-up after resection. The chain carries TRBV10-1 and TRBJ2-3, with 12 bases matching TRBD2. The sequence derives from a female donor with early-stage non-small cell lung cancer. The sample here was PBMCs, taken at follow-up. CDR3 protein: CASSESPTSGSTDTQYF. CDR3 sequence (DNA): TGCGCCAGCAGTGAGTCACCGACTAGCGGGAGTACTGATACGCAGTATTTT.